This T cell receptor (beta chain) was identified during a study of blood T cells in healthy people across ages. Study summary: Capture via template switching afforded approximately one barcoded beta molecule per two T cells. Study-wide results and caveats: Compared with aged donors, long-lived donors showed fewer expanded clones, suggesting selection.

The CDR3 contains 13 residues. Germline V lookup: CDR1 DFQATT, CDR2 SNEGSKA (reference sequence). V trimming: 5 bases; J trimming: 1 base; junction bases outside the gene matches: 4. A remark on this clonotype: Antigen specificity is unknown.

Peripheral blood, about 10 milliliters per donor, was collected. Combining a sample-barcoded 5' primer with a J-beta primer mix, a second PCR ran for roughly 6 to 12 cycles. From the 5' RACE reads, TCRdb called clonotypes with MiXCR, one entry per CDR3 protein. The sample holds 1.8 million or so distinct CDR3 sequences, 30% to 40% seen once. The chain carries TRBV20-1 and TRBJ2-5; TRBD2 agrees at 7 bases. The sequence was collected from a human donor in good health. Sequencing used blood. The CDR3 here is CSAAWGGQETQYF. The DNA for the CDR3 is TGCAGTGCTGCCTGGGGGGGCCAAGAGACCCAGTACTTC.